This T cell receptor beta chain comes out of a study of Graves' ophthalmopathy and Graves' hyperthyroidism. Study in general: No treatment had been given when peripheral blood was collected at initial diagnosis. Findings and limits, study-wide: Ophthalmopathy progression predictions by the model showed nearly 75% specificity and about 70% sensitivity.

This clonotype was counted many times. As yet, its antigen is unknown. Amplification from RNA transcripts yielded the TCR beta CDR3 regions. The first-round RT-PCR employed HTBI primers together with the Qiagen OneStep RT-PCR kit. A multiplex PCR was then performed as the second round. TCRdb recomputed calls from the multiplex PCR reads with MiXCR, one row per CDR3 protein. The repertoire holds almost 750,000 distinct CDR3 sequences, with roughly 41% as singletons. The CDR3 totals 13 residues. The V gene lost 2 bases and the J gene lost 4 bases, with 8 bases spanning the gap. Looked up from germline, CDR1 is WSHSY and CDR2 is SAAADI. As diagnostic evidence, clinical symptoms, serum thyroxine, TRAb, thyroid ultrasound and orbital computed tomography were relied upon. PBMCs were isolated by Ficoll-Paque density gradient centrifugation, using roughly 9.7 ml of fresh peripheral blood as the starting material.

The sequence derives from an adult man with Graves' ophthalmopathy. The rearrangement joins TRBV10-2 to TRBJ1-2; D gene uncertain. Sequencing was carried out using peripheral blood. The DNA for the CDR3 is TGCGCCAGCAGTGAGAGTGACGCCTATGGCTACACCTTC. As protein: CASSESDAYGYTF.